Listed here are 26 T cell receptor beta chains from one sample, sequenced in a study of blood T cell repertoires in COVID-19. Method: immunoSEQ multiplex PCR; TCRdb's copy keeps in-frame clones and lacks some. The top ten hold about 5% of the sample, which has roughly 150,000 clones, around 81% seen once. Specimen: peripheral blood. These receptors came from a woman aged 45-60 years with acute or convalescent COVID-19.

The chain couples TRBV19 to TRBJ1-2; the match to TRBD1 covers 7 bases. The V gene end was trimmed by 7 bases and the J gene end by 7 bases; junction bases not matched to a gene: 21. Germline V gives CDR1 LNHDA, CDR2 SQIVND (reference sequence). This CDR3 comprises 17 residues. CDR3 coding DNA: TGTGCCAGTACCGACAGGGTTTATGGGACTTTCTCAGGTGGCTACACCTTC. Amino acids: CASTDRVYGTFSGGYTF. Together with reference TRBV19 and TRBJ1-2, the CDR3 gives the full variable domain: DGGITQSPKYLFRKEGQNVTLSCEQNLNHDAMYWYRQDPGQGLRLIYYSQIVNDFQKGDIAEGYSVSREKKESFPLTVTSAQKNPTAFYLCASTDRVYGTFSGGYTFGSGTRLTVV.

This chain joins TRBV9 and TRBJ2-2; a weak D match, TRBD1 (6 bases). Germline V gene lookup returns CDR1 SGDLS and CDR2 YYNGEE. The V and J ends lost 3 bases and 5 bases respectively, with 11 bases between them. This CDR3 is 14 amino acids long. The CDR3 DNA sequence: TGTGCCAGCAGCGAAAACAGGGATACCGGGGAGCTGTTTTTT. This translates into CASSENRDTGELFF.

CDR3 coding DNA: TGTGCCAGTAGTAAAACGGGACAGGCCCTACGCTATGGCTACACCTTC. This gives the protein CASSKTGQALRYGYTF. This sequence joins TRBV19 and TRBJ1-2, with 8 bases matching TRBD1. The V gene end was trimmed by 4 bases and the J gene end by 4 bases; junction bases not matched to a gene: 11. This CDR3 has 16 amino acids. Germline lookup yields CDR1 LNHDA and CDR2 SQIVND (reference sequence).

The chain links TRBV19 to TRBJ1-1; weak D call: TRBD1 (5 bases). From germline, CDR1 is LNHDA and CDR2 SQIVND (reference sequence). Trimming shortened V by 5 bases and J by 3 bases, and 7 bases separated the two germline ends. The CDR3 extends over 12 amino acids. CDR3 coding DNA: TGTGCCAGTAGTCCAGGGTACACTGAAGCTTTCTTT. This translates into CASSPGYTEAFF.

The rearrangement uses TRBV5-1 and TRBJ2-3, with 10 bases fitting TRBD1. Germline lookup yields CDR1 SGHRS and CDR2 YFSETQ. The CDR3 consists of 17 residues. Trimming cost V 4 bases and J 1 base; bases outside gene matches: 9. This CDR3 reads CASSRQGAGDGTDTQYF. The CDR3 DNA reads TGCGCCAGCAGCCGACAGGGGGCGGGGGATGGCACAGATACGCAGTATTTT.

As DNA, the CDR3 is TGTGCCAGCTCATTTTCCGGGACAGATAATTCACCCCTCCACTTT. This translates into CASSFSGTDNSPLHF. This sequence joins TRBV18 and TRBJ1-6, with 7 bases matching TRBD1. The CDR3 spans 15 residues. Trimming took 5 bases from V and 5 from J; bases not matched to a gene: 6. CDR1 and CDR2 from the germline V gene are KGHSH and LQKENI.

The chain couples TRBV6-5 to TRBJ2-3; no definite D call. Trimming stripped 5 bases from V and 9 bases from J, with 15 bases between. CDR1 and CDR2 (germline): MNHEY, SVGAGI. The CDR3 consists of 13 residues. In DNA, the CDR3 is TGTGCCAGCAGTACCACCTATTCAGGCACGCAGTATTTT. Translation: CASSTTYSGTQYF.

V is TRBV6-5 and J is TRBJ2-3; 9 bases map to TRBD1. V lost 4 bases, J lost 3 bases, and 5 bases stayed unmatched. CDR1 is MNHEY and CDR2 is SVGAGI in the germline V gene. The CDR3 is made up of 15 amino acids. The CDR3 sequence is CASSSPGTGTDTQYF. In DNA, the CDR3 is TGTGCCAGCAGTTCACCTGGGACAGGGACAGATACGCAGTATTTT.

This clone came up once. The genes are TRBV4-3 and TRBJ1-3; D is uncertain. Germline V gives CDR1 LGHNA, CDR2 YSLEER. The CDR3 runs to 13 residues. Trimming pared 0 bases from V and 4 bases from J, leaving 4 bases between. The CDR3 DNA is TGCGCCAGCAGCCAAGATCTGGGAAACACCATATATTTT. Translation gives CASSQDLGNTIYF.

V is TRBV9 and J is TRBJ1-2; 9 bases align to TRBD1. Germline V CDR1 and CDR2: SGDLS, YYNGEE. The CDR3 runs 14 residues. With 3 bases clipped from V and 4 bases from J, the junction kept 4 bases outside the gene matches. The CDR3 spells CASSGTGVGYGYTF. Here the CDR3 DNA reads TGTGCCAGCAGCGGGACAGGGGTCGGCTATGGCTACACCTTC.

The chain combines TRBV6-5 with TRBJ1-4; 8 nucleotides line up with TRBD1. The CDR3 has 15 amino acids. Germline V CDR1 and CDR2: MNHEY, SVGAGI. V lost 4 bases, J lost 2 bases, and 3 bases stayed unmatched. The CDR3 here is CASSSDRATNEKLFF. CDR3 DNA: TGTGCCAGCAGTTCGGACAGGGCGACTAATGAAAAACTGTTTTTT.

The chain is built from TRBV7-8 and TRBJ1-5, with 10 bases identical to TRBD1. This CDR3 spans 19 amino acids. Germline V CDR1 and CDR2: SGHVS, FQNEAQ. V was pared by 5 bases and J by 6 bases, with 19 bases of the junction left unmatched. CDR3 in amino acids: CASSPGLRSDRGVAQPQHF. CDR3 DNA: TGTGCCAGCAGCCCAGGGTTAAGGTCGGACAGGGGGGTAGCTCAGCCCCAGCATTTT. Full variable domain (rest looked up from reference TRBV7-8 and TRBJ1-5): GAGVSQSPRYKVAKRGQDVALRCDPISGHVSLFWYQQALGQGPEFLTYFQNEAQLDKSGLPSDRFFAERPEGSVSTLKIQRTQQEDSAVYLCASSPGLRSDRGVAQPQHFGDGTRLSIL.

This chain links TRBV4-2 with TRBJ1-2; D may be TRBD1 (6 bases). Looked up from germline, CDR1 is LGHNA and CDR2 is YNFKEQ. CDR3 length: 20 amino acids. Trimming removed 0 bases at V and 0 bases at J, with 23 bases between. The CDR3 protein is CASSQDIFPGTRPSNYGYTF. In nucleotides, the CDR3 is TGTGCCAGCAGCCAAGATATATTCCCCGGGACAAGACCTTCTAACTATGGCTACACCTTC.

Only a few counts were recorded for this clone. The J gene is TRBJ1-1, the V gene TRBV3-1 (or the pseudogene TRBV3-2), with D possibly being TRBD1 (6 bases). This CDR3 comprises 13 residues. V gave up 5 bases and J gave up 13 bases, with 20 bases separating them. The germline V gene has CDR1 LGHDT and CDR2 YNNKEL (reference sequence). CDR3 sequence: CASSSGERPIGFF. CDR3 in DNA: TGTGCCAGCAGCTCAGGGGAGAGGCCAATTGGTTTCTTT.

The gene calls are TRBV4-3 and TRBJ1-1, with 10 positions matching TRBD1. After removal of 2 bases from V and 8 bases from J, the junction contained 8 bases not matched to a gene. This CDR3 has 15 residues. CDR1 is LGHNA, CDR2 YSLEER, per germline. The CDR3 bases are TGCGCCAGCAGCCAACTTGGGGACAGGGGATGGGAAGCTTTCTTT. It specifies CASSQLGDRGWEAFF.

The rearrangement uses TRBV7-2 and TRBJ2-1, with 11 positions matching TRBD2. The germline CDR1 and CDR2 sequences are SGHTA and FQGNSA. The CDR3 extends over 14 amino acids. The V segment lost 9 bases and the J segment 8 bases; nucleotides outside the gene matches: 9. The CDR3 spells CASRVAGGRDEQFF. CDR3 sequence (DNA): TGTGCCAGTAGGGTAGCGGGGGGGCGAGATGAGCAGTTCTTC.

To note about this clone: In the same sample, other DNA sequences code for this CDR3. The chain combines TRBV7-7 with TRBJ2-7; maybe TRBD1 (5 bases). This CDR3 has 15 amino acids. In germline, CDR1 is SSHAT, CDR2 FNYEAQ (reference sequence). Trimming left V 1 base short and J 2 bases short, with 12 bases between. The DNA of the CDR3 is TGTGCCAGCAGCTTAGGGCAGGGCCCCACCTACGAGCAGTACTTC. This sequence encodes CASSLGQGPTYEQYF.

The rearrangement joins TRBV6-5 to TRBJ1-1; maybe TRBD1 (6 bases). The CDR3 loop spans 15 amino acids. Germline CDR1 MNHEY, CDR2 SVGAGI. V lost 4 bases, J lost 3 bases, and 15 bases lay in between. DNA for the CDR3: TGTGCCAGCAGTTCAGGGGCATCTCCGGACACTGAAGCTTTCTTT. It specifies CASSSGASPDTEAFF.

The rearrangement joins TRBV7-8 to TRBJ2-2, with 16 bases aligning to TRBD2. The CDR3 contains 18 residues. The V gene's germline CDR1 is SGHVS and CDR2 FQNEAQ. V shed 10 bases, J shed 4 bases, and the junction held 12 bases outside the gene matches. This CDR3 reads CATGPGTSGGVSTGELFF. CDR3 DNA sequence: TGTGCCACTGGGCCGGGGACTAGCGGGGGGGTAAGCACCGGGGAGCTGTTTTTT. The entire variable domain, with the rest obtained from reference TRBV7-8 and TRBJ2-2, is as follows: GAGVSQSPRYKVAKRGQDVALRCDPISGHVSLFWYQQALGQGPEFLTYFQNEAQLDKSGLPSDRFFAERPEGSVSTLKIQRTQQEDSAVYLCATGPGTSGGVSTGELFFGEGSRLTVL.

V is TRBV6-6 and J is TRBJ1-5; a weak D match, TRBD1 (5 bases). Trimming left V 3 bases short and J 6 bases short, with 15 bases between. The V gene's germline CDR1 is MNHNY and CDR2 SVGAGI (reference sequence). The CDR3 is 15 residues long. In nucleotides, the CDR3 is TGTGCCAGCAGTTATGCCAGGGTATCGGGTCAGCCCCAGCATTTT. Protein sequence: CASSYARVSGQPQHF.

The V gene is TRBV30, the J gene TRBJ2-7; TRBD1 agrees at 7 bases. The CDR3 contains 16 residues. V was clipped by 4 bases and J by 2 bases; unmatched bases: 14. Germline V gene lookup returns CDR1 GTSNPN and CDR2 SVGIG (reference sequence). This CDR3 is CAWTPYSGTATYEQYF. CDR3 nucleotide sequence: TGTGCCTGGACCCCCTACTCCGGGACAGCAACCTACGAGCAGTACTTC.

This chain connects TRBV11-3 to TRBJ2-2; weak D call: TRBD2 (6 bases). The V and J ends lost 3 bases and 8 bases respectively, with 7 bases between them. The CDR3 is 12 amino acids. Germline loops: CDR1 SGHNT, CDR2 YENEEA. The CDR3 DNA sequence: TGTGCCAGCAGCTTCGCGGGGGGGGAGCTGTTTTTT. It yields the protein CASSFAGGELFF. Together with reference TRBV11-3 and TRBJ2-2, the CDR3 gives the full variable domain: EAGVVQSPRYKIIEKKQPVAFWCNPISGHNTLYWYLQNLGQGPELLIRYENEEAVDDSQLPKDRFSAERLKGVDSTLKIQPAELGDSAVYLCASSFAGGELFFGEGSRLTVL.

This clone was seen a handful of times. The chain carries TRBV7-9 and TRBJ2-7; tentative D call: TRBD1 (6 bases). Per the germline V gene, CDR1 is SEHNR and CDR2 is FQNEAQ (reference sequence). The CDR3 totals 13 residues. Trimming left V 3 bases short and J 6 bases short, with 12 bases between. Here the CDR3 DNA reads TGTGCCAGCAGCTTTACAGGGAGTGGCGAGCAGTACTTC. It yields the protein CASSFTGSGEQYF.

The chain is built from TRBV13 and TRBJ1-3, with D uncertain. The germline CDR1 and CDR2 sequences are PRHDT and FYEKMQ (reference sequence). The length of the CDR3 is 14 residues. The V gene lost 1 base and the J gene lost 4 bases, with 8 bases spanning the gap. DNA of the CDR3: TGTGCCAGCAGCTTAGAGGGAGGCGGAAACACCATATATTTT. The encoded protein is CASSLEGGGNTIYF.

The genes are TRBV13 and TRBJ1-1; no clear D gene. Deletions cut 0 bases from V and 4 bases from J, with 9 bases between. CDR3 length: 14 residues. The germline CDR1 and CDR2 sequences are PRHDT and FYEKMQ (reference sequence). The CDR3 nucleotides read TGTGCCAGCAGCTTAGGCCGGGGTTCCACTGAAGCTTTCTTT. Amino acids: CASSLGRGSTEAFF.

This clone was found once. J is TRBJ2-5 and V is TRBV6-5; D call uncertain. Trimming pared 0 bases from V and 3 bases from J, leaving 8 bases between. Per germline, CDR1 MNHEY and CDR2 SVGAGI. The length of the CDR3 is 14 residues. The CDR3 region has the DNA TGTGCCAGCAGTTACTCTAGTCTAAAAGAGACCCAGTACTTC. It translates to CASSYSSLKETQYF.